This T cell receptor (beta chain) was retrieved from a study of cytomegalovirus exposure and HLA in healthy donors. Across the whole study: A prior analysis found 90 million to 120 million unique TCR beta sequences from around 200 million T cells. Researchers found that just over 80% of over 350 genotyped donors fell within the Caucasian-associated ancestry cluster.

Comment on this clone: Its antigen is not identified.

Primers for the PCR totalled 60 Vbeta and 13 Jbeta. Only in-frame clones appear in the TCRdb table, and some are missing; sequencing was by immunoSEQ multiplex PCR. The table lists 200,000 to 250,000 clones, roughly 80% of them singletons. Whole-study findings and limits: Earlier findings revealed that most TCR beta V segments proved productive either about 90% or about 30% of the time.

The CDR3 has 15 residues. Germline V CDR1 and CDR2: SGHDN, FVKESK. With 1 base clipped from V and 0 bases from J, the junction kept 2 bases outside the gene matches. The source material was PBMCs. This TCR was sampled from a woman aged 40 to 50 in good health and CMV-seropositive. The V call is TRBV14, the J call TRBJ2-7; 8 bases line up with TRBD1. The CDR3 here is CASSQGTGTSYEQYF. The CDR3 DNA is TGTGCCAGCAGCCAAGGGACAGGGACCTCCTACGAGCAGTACTTC.